This TCR beta chain is from a study of beta chain features in type 1 diabetes. Expressed TCRB transcripts were sequenced because the isolated RNA had all been reverse transcribed beforehand. TCRdb keeps only in-frame clones here, not all; method: immunoSEQ multiplex PCR. The repertoire holds under 400,000 clones, about 15% seen once, with 6.7% in the top ten. Study-level results: Fewer insertions but more deletions were seen at VDJ junctions in type 1 diabetes patients.

The collection from each donor was one heparinised blood draw averaging roughly 0.11 L. As concerns this clone: Antigen specificity is unknown.

The CDR3 is 12 amino acids. Germline loops: CDR1 LNHDA, CDR2 SQIVND (reference sequence). V lost 6 bases to trimming and J lost 7 bases; unmatched junction nucleotides: 4. This sequence was found in a man aged 30-40 years in good health. The chain employs TRBV19 and TRBJ1-2; 8 nucleotides match TRBD1. Sequenced sample: central memory CD4+ T cells from blood. In nucleotides, the CDR3 is TGTGCCAGTAGCAGGGGGCTTTTTGGCTACACCTTC. This sequence encodes CASSRGLFGYTF.